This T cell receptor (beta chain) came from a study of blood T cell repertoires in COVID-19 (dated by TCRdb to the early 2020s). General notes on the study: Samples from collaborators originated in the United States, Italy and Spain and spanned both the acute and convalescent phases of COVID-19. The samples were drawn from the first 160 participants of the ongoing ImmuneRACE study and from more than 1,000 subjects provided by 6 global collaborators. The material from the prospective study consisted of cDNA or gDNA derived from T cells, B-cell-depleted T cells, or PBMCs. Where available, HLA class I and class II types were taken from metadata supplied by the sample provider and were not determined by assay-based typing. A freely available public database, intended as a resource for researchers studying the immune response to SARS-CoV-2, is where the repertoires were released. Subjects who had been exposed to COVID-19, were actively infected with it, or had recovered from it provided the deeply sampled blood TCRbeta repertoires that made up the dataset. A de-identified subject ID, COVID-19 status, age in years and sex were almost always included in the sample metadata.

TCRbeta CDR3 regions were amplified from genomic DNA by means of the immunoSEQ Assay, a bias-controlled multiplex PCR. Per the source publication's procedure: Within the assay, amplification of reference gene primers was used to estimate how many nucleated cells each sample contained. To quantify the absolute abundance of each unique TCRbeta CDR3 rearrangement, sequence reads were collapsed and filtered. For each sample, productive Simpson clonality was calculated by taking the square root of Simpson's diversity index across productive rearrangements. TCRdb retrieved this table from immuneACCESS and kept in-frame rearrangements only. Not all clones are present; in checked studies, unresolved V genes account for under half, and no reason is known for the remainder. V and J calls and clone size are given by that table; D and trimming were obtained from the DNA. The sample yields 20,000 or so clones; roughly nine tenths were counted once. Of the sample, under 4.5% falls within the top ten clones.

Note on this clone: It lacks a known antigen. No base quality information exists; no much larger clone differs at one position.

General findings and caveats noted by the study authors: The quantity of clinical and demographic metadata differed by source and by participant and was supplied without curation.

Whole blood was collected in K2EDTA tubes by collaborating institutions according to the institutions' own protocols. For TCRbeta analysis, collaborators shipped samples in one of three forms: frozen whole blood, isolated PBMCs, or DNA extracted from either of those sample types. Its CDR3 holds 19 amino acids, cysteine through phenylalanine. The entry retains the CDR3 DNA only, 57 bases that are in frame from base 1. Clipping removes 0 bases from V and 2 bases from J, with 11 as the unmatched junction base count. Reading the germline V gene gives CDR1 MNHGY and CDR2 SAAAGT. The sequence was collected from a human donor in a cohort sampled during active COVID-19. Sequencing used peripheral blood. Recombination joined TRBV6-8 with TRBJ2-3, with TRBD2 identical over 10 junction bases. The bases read TGTGCCAGCAGTTACTCGGCAACTAGCGGGGACCCCCCCACAGATACGCAGTATTTT. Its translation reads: CASSYSATSGDPPTDTQYF.